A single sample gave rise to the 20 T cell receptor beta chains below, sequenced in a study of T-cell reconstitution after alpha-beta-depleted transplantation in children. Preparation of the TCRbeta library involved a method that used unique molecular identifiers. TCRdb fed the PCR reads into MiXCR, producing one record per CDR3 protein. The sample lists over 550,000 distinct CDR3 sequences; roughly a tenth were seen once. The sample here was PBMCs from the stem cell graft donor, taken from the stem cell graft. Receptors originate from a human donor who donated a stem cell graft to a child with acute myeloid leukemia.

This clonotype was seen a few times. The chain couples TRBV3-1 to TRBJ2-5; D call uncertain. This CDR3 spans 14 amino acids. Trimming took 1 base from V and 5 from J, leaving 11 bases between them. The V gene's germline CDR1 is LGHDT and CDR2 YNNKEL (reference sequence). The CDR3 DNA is TGTGCCAGCAGCCAAGGAAGCGCCAGGGAGACCCAGTACTTC. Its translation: CASSQGSARETQYF.

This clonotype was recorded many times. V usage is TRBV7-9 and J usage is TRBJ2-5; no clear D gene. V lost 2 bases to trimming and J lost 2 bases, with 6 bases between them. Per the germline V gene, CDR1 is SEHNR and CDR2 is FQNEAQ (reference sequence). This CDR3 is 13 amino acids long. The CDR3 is CASSLWGQETQYF. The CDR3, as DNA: TGTGCCAGCAGCTTATGGGGACAAGAGACCCAGTACTTC.

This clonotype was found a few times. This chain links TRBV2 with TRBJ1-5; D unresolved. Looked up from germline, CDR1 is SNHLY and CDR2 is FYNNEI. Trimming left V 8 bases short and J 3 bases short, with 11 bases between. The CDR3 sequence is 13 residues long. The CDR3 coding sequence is TGTGCCAGCGGCCAGGTTTCCAATCAGCCCCAGCATTTT. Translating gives CASGQVSNQPQHF. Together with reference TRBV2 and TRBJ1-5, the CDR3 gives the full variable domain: EPEVTQTPSHQVTQMGQEVILRCVPISNHLYFYWYRQILGQKVEFLVSFYNNEISEKSEIFDDQFSVERPDGSNFTLKIRSTKLEDSAMYFCASGQVSNQPQHFGDGTRLSIL.

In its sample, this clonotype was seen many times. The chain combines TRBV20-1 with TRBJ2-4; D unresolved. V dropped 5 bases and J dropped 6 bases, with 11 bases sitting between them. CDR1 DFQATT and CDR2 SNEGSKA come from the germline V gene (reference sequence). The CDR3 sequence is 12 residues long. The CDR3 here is CSAGPGGNIQYF. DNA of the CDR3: TGCAGTGCTGGACCCGGCGGAAACATTCAGTACTTC.

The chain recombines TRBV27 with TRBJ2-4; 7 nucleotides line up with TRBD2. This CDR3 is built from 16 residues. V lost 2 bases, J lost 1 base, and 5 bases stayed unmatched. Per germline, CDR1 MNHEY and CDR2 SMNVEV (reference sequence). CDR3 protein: CASSLQVGGAKNIQYF. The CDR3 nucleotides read TGTGCCAGCAGTTTACAAGTCGGGGGGGCCAAAAACATTCAGTACTTC.

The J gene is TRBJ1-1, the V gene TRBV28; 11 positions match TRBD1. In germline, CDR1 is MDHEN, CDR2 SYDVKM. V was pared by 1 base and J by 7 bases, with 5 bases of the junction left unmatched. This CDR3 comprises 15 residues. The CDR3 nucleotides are TGTGCCAGCAGTTTATTCTCCGGGACAGGGGGTGAAGCTTTCTTT. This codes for CASSLFSGTGGEAFF.

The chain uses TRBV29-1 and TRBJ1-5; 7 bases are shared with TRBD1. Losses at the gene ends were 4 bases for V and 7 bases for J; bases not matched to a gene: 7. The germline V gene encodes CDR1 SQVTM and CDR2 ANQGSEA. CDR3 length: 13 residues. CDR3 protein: CSVGGGGRQPQHF. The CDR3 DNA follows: TGCAGCGTTGGGGGAGGGGGCCGGCAGCCCCAGCATTTT. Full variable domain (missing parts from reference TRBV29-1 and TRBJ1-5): SAVISQKPSRDICQRGTSLTIQCQVDSQVTMMFWYRQQPGQSLTLIATANQGSEATYESGFVIDKFPISRPNLTFSTLTVSNMSPEDSSIYLCSVGGGGRQPQHFGDGTRLSIL.

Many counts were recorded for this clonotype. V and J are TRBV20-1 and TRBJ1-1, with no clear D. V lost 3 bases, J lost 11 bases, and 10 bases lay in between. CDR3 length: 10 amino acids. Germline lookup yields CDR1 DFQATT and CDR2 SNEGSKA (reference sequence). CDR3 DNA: TGCAGTGCTAGTGCTCCAGCTGCTTTCTTT. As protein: CSASAPAAFF.

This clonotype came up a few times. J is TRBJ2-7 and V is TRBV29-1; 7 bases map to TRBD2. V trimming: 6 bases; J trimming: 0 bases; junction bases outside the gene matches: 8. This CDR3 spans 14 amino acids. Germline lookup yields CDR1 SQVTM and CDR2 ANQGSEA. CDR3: CSVGAGFNSYEQYF. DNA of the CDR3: TGCAGCGTGGGAGCGGGGTTCAACTCCTACGAGCAGTACTTC.

The CDR3 loop reads CASSSDSTGEQFF. Here the CDR3 DNA reads TGCGCCAGCAGCTCTGACTCGACGGGTGAGCAGTTCTTC. The chain has TRBV5-1 and TRBJ2-1; no definite D call. V lost 3 bases and J 9 bases, leaving 13 bases between the germline ends. Germline-derived CDR1 and CDR2 are SGHRS and YFSETQ. The CDR3 covers 13 residues.

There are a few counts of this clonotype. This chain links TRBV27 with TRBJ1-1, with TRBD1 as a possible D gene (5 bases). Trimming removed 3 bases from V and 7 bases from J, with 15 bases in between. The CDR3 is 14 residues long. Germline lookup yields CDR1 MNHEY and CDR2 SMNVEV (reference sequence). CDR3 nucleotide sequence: TGTGCCAGCAGTTTTCTACCAAGGGGCAATGAAGCTTTCTTT. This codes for CASSFLPRGNEAFF.

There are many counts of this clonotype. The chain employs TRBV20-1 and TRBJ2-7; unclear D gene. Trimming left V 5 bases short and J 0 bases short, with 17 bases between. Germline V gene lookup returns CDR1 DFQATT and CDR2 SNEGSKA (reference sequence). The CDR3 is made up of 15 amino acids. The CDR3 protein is CSAVAPTTSSYEQYF. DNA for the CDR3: TGCAGTGCTGTCGCTCCTACCACGAGCTCCTACGAGCAGTACTTC.

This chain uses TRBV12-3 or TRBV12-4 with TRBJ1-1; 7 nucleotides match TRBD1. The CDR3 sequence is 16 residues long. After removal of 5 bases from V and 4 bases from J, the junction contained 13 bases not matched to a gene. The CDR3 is CASSPTGTIQRTEAFF. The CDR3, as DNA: TGTGCCAGCAGTCCGACAGGGACCATTCAACGCACTGAAGCTTTCTTT.

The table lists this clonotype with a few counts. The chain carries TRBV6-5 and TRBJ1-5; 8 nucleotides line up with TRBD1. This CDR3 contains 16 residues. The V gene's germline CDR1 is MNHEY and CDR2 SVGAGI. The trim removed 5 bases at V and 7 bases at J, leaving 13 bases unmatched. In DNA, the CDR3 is TGTGCCAGCAGTCCCCTGGACAGGGTGGGAGGACAGCCCCAGCATTTT. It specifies CASSPLDRVGGQPQHF.

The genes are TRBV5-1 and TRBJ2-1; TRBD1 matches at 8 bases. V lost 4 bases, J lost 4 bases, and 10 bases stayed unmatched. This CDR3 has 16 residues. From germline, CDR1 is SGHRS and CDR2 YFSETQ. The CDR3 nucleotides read TGCGCCAGCAGCCCAGCCGTGACAGGGGCATACAATGAGCAGTTCTTC. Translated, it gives CASSPAVTGAYNEQFF.

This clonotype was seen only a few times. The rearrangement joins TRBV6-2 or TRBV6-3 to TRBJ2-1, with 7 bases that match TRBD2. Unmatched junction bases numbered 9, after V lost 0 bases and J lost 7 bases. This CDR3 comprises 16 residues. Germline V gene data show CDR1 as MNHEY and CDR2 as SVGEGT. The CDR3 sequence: CASSYSRPGGGNEQFF. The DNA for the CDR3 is TGTGCCAGCAGTTACTCGAGACCGGGAGGTGGGAATGAGCAGTTCTTC.

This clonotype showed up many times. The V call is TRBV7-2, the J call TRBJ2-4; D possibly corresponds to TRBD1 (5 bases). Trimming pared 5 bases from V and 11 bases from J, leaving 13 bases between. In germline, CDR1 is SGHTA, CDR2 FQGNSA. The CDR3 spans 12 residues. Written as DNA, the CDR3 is TGTGCCAGCAGCCCGCCGGCGACAGTTCAGTACTTC. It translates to CASSPPATVQYF.

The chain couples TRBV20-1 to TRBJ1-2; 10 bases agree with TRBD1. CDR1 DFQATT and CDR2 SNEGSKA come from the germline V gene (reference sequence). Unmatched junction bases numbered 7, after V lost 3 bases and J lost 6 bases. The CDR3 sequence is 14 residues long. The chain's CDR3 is CSARLPGTGDGYTF. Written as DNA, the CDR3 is TGCAGTGCTAGGTTGCCCGGGACAGGGGATGGCTACACCTTC.

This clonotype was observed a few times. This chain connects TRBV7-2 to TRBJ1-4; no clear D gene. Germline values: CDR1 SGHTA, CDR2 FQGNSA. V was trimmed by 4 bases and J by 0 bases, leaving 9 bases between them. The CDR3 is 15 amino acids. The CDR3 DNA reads TGTGCCAGCAGCTACCTCACCGCAACTAATGAAAAACTGTTTTTT. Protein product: CASSYLTATNEKLFF.

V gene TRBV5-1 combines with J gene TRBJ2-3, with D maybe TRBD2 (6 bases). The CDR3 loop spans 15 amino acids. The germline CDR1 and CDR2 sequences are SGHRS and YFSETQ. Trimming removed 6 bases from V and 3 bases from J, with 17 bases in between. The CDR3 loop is CASTPGAMRTDTQYF. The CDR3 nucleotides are TGCGCCAGCACGCCGGGAGCCATGAGAACAGATACGCAGTATTTT. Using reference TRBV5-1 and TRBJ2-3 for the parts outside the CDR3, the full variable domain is KAGVTQTPRYLIKTRGQQVTLSCSPISGHRSVSWYQQTPGQGLQFLFEYFSETQRNKGNFPGRFSGRQFSNSRSEMNVSTLELGDSALYLCASTPGAMRTDTQYFGPGTRLTVL.